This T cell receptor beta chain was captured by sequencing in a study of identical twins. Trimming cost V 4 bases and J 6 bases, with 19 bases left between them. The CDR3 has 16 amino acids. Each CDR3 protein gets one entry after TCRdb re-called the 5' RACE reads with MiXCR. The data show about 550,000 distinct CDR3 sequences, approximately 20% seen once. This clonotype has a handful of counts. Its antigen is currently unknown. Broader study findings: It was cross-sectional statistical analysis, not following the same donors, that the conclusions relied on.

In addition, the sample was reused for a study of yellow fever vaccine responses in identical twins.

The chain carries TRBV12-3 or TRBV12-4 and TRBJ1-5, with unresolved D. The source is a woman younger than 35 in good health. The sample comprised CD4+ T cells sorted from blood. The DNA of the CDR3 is TGTGCCAGCAGTTCCGGCCGGACGGCTCGGAGTCAGCCCCAGCATTTT. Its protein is CASSSGRTARSQPQHF.